Sequencing of this T cell receptor (beta chain) was carried out in a study of Graves' ophthalmopathy and Graves' hyperthyroidism. For the study at large: Peripheral blood collection took place at initial diagnosis, before any treatment.

TCR beta CDR3 regions were amplified from RNA transcripts. The workflow started with a first-round RT-PCR run with HTBI primers and then moved on to a second-round multiplex PCR. TCRdb itself ran the multiplex PCR reads through MiXCR, one entry per CDR3 protein. Of 210,000 or so distinct CDR3 sequences in the sample, roughly 29% are singletons; the top ten hold approximately 9.1%. This CDR3 has 14 residues. V dropped 5 bases and J dropped 5; count of bases not matched to a gene: 10. Germline CDR1 DFQATT, CDR2 SNEGSKA (reference sequence). The specimen sequenced was peripheral blood. The origin of this receptor is a man over 45 with Graves' ophthalmopathy. This sequence joins TRBV20-1 and TRBJ2-5; 8 bases match TRBD1. The CDR3 is CSALIRGLLETQYF. In DNA, the CDR3 is TGCAGTGCTCTCATCAGGGGGCTTTTGGAGACCCAGTACTTC.